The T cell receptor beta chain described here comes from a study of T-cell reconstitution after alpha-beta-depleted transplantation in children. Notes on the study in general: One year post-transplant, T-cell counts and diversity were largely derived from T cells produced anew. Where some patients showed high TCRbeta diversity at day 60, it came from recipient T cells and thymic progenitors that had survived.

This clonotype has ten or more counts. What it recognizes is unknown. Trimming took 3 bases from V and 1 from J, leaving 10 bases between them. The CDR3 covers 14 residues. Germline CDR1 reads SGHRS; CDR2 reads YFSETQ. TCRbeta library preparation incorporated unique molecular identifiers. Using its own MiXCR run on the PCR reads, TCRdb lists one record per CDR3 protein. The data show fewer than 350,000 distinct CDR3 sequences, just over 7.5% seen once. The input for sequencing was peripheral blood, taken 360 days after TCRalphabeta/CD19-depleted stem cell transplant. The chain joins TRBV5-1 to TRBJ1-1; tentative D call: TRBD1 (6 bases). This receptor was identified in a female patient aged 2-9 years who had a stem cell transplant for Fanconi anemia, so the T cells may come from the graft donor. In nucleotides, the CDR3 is TGCGCCAGCAGCTCCCCGGGACAGAACACTGAAGCTTTCTTT. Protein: CASSSPGQNTEAFF. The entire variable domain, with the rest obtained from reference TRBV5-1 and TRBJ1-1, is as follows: KAGVTQTPRYLIKTRGQQVTLSCSPISGHRSVSWYQQTPGQGLQFLFEYFSETQRNKGNFPGRFSGRQFSNSRSEMNVSTLELGDSALYLCASSSPGQNTEAFFGQGTRLTVV.